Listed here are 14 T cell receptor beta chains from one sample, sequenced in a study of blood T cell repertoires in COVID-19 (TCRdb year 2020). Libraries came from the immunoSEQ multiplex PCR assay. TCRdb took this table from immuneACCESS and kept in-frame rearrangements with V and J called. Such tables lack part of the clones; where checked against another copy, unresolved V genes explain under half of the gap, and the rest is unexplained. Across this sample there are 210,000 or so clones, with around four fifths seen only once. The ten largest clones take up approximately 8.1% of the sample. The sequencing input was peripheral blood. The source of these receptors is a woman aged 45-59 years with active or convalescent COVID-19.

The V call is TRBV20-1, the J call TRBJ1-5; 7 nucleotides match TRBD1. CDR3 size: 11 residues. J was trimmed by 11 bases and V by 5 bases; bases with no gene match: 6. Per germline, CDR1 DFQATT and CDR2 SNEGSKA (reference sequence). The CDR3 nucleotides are TGCAGTGCTGGAGGGGACAGAACCCAGCATTTT. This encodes CSAGGDRTQHF.

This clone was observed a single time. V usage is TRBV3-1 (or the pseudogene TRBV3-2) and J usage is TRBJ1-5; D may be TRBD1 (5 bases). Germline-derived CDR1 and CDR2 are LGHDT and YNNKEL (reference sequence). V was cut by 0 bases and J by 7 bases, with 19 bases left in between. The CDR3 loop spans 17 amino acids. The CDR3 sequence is CASSQDLGGRGRQPQHF. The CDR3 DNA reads TGTGCCAGCAGCCAAGATCTCGGGGGGAGAGGGCGGCAGCCCCAGCATTTT.

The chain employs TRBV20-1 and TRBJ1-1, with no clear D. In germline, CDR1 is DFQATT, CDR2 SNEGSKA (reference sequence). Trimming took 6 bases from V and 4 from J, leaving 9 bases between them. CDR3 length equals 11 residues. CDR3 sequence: CSAVRGTEAFF. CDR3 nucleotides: TGCAGTGCGGTCAGAGGCACTGAAGCTTTCTTT.

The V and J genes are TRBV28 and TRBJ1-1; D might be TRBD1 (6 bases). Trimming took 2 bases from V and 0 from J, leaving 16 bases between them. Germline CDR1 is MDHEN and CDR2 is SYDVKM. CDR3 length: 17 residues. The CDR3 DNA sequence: TGTGCCAGCAGTTTAACCCGGGCCCCAGGGGTGAACACTGAAGCTTTCTTT. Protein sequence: CASSLTRAPGVNTEAFF.

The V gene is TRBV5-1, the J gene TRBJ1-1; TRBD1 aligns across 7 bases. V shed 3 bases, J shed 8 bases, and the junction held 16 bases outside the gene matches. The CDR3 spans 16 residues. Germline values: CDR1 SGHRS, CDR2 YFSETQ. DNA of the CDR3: TGCGCCAGCAGCTCTGCGGCAGGGGGTGCCTACAACGAAGCTTTCTTT. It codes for CASSSAAGGAYNEAFF.

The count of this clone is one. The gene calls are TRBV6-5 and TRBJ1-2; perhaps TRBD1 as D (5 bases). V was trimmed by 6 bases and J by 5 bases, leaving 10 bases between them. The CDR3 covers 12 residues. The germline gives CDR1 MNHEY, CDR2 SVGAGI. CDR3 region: CASSDSRYGYTF. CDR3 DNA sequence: TGTGCCAGCAGCGACAGTCGATATGGCTACACCTTC.

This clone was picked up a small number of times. The CDR3 is CASTADLRQPQHF. Here the CDR3 DNA reads TGTGCCAGTACCGCCGACTTGAGGCAGCCCCAGCATTTT. This sequence joins TRBV19 and TRBJ1-5; D gene uncertain. CDR3 length equals 13 residues. V shed 7 bases and J shed 7 bases, with 14 bases lying between them. Germline V gene data show CDR1 as LNHDA and CDR2 as SQIVND (reference sequence).

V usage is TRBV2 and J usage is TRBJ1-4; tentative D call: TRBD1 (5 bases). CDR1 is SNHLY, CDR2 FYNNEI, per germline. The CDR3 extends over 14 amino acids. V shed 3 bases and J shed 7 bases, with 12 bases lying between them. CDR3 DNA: TGTGCCAGCAGTGAGGCCAGGGATAGTGAAAAACTGTTTTTT. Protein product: CASSEARDSEKLFF.

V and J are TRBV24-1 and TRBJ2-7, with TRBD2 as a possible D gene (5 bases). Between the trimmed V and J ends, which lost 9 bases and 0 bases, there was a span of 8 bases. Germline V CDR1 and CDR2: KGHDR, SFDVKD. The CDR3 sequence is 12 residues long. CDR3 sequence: CATEGGSYEQYV. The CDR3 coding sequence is TGTGCCACCGAGGGCGGCTCCTACGAGCAGTACGTC.

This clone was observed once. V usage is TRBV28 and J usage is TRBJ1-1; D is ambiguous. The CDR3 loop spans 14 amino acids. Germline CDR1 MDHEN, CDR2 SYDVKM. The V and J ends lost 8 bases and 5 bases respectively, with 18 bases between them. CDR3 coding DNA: TGTGCCAGCCAGAAGACCCTGACGGGAACTGAAGCTTTCTTT. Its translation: CASQKTLTGTEAFF.

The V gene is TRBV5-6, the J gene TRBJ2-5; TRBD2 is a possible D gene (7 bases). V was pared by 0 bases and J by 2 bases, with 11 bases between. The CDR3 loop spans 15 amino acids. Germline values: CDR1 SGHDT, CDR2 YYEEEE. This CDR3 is CASSLARGGQETQYF. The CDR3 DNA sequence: TGTGCCAGCAGCTTGGCCAGGGGAGGGCAAGAGACCCAGTACTTC.

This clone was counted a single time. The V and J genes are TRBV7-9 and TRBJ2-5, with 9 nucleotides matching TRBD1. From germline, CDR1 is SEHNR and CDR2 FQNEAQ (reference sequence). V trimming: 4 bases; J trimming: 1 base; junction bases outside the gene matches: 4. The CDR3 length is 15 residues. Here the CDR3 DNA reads TGTGCCAGCAGCTACCGGGACAGGGTCCAAGAGACCCAGTACTTC. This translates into CASSYRDRVQETQYF.

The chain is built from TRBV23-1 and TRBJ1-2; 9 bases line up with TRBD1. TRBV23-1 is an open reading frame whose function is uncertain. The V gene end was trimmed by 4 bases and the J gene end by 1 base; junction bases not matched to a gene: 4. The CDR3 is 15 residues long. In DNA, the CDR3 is TGCGCCAGCAGTCCGGGGACAGGGAATAACTATGGCTACACCTTC. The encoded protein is CASSPGTGNNYGYTF.

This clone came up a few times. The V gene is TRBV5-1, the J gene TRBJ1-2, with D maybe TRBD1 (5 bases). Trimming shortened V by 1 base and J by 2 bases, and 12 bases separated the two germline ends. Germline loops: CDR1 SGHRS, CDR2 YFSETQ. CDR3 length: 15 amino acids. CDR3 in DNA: TGCGCCAGCAGCTTGTCACAGGAAATGAACTATGGCTACACCTTC. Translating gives CASSLSQEMNYGYTF.